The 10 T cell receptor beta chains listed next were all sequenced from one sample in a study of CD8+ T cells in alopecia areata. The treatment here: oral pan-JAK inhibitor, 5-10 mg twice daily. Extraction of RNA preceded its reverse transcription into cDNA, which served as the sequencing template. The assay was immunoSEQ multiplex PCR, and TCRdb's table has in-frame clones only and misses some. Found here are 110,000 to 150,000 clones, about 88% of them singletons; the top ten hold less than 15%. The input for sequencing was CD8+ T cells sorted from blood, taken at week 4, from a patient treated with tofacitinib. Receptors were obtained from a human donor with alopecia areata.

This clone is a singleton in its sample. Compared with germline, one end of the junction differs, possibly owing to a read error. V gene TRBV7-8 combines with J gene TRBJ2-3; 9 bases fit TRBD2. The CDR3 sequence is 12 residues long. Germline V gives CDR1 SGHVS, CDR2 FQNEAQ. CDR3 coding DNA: TGTGCCAGCAGCTATAGCGGCGGACTAGCGAGGTGG. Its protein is CASSYSGGLARW. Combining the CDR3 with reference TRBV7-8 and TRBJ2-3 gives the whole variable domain GAGVSQSPRYKVAKRGQDVALRCDPISGHVSLFWYQQALGQGPEFLTYFQNEAQLDKSGLPSDRFFAERPEGSVSTLKIQRTQQEDSAVYLCASSYSGGLARWGPGTRLTVL.

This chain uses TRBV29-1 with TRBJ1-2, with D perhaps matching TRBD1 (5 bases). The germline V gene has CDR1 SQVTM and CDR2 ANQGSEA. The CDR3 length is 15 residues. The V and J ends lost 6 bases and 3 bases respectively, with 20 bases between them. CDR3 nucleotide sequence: TGCAGCGTCGACGCCGGGGGAAACGGCGACTATGGCTACACCTTC. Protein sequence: CSVDAGGNGDYGYTF.

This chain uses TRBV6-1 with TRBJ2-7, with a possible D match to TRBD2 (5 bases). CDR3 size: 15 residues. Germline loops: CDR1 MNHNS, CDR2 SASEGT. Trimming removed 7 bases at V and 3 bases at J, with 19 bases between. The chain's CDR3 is CASTGGGVYYYEQYF. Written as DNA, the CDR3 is TGTGCCAGCACTGGAGGCGGTGTATACTACTACGAGCAGTACTTC.

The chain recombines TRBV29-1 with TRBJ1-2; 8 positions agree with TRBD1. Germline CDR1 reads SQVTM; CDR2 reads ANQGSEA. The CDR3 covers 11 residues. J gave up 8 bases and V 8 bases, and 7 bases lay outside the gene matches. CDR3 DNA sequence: TGCAGCTACCAGGGGGCGCGGGGCTACACCTTC. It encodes CSYQGARGYTF.

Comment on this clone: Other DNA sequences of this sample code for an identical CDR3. CDR3 region: CSVDGTEAFF. CDR3 in DNA: TGCAGCGTTGATGGCACTGAAGCTTTCTTT. V is TRBV29-1 and J is TRBJ1-1; D gene uncertain. Trimming took 3 bases from V and 4 from J, leaving 3 bases between them. Germline V gives CDR1 SQVTM, CDR2 ANQGSEA. The CDR3 has 10 residues.

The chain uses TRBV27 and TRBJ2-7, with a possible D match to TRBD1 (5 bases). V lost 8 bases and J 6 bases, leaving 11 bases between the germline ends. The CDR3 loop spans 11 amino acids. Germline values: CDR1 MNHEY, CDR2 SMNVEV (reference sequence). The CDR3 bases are TGTGCCAGCGAGCAGGGTGCCGAGCAGTACTTC. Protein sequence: CASEQGAEQYF.

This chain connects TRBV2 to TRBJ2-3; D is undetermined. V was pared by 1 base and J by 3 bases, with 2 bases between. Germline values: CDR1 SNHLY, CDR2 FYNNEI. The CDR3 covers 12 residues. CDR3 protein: CASSEETDTQYF. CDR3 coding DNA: TGTGCCAGCAGTGAAGAGACAGATACGCAGTATTTT.

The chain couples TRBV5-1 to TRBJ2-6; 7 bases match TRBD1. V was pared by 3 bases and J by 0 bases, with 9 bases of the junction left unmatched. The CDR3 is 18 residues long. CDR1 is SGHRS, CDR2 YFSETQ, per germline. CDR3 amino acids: CASSSGQYSVSGANVLTF. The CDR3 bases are TGCGCCAGCAGCTCGGGACAGTATTCCGTCTCTGGGGCCAACGTCCTGACTTTC.

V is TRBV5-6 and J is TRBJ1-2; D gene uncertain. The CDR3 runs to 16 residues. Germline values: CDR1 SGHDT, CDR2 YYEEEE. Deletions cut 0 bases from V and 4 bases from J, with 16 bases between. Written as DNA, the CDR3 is TGTGCCAGCAGCTTGGCCGACGGCCTACTAGTCTATGGCTACACCTTC. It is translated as CASSLADGLLVYGYTF.

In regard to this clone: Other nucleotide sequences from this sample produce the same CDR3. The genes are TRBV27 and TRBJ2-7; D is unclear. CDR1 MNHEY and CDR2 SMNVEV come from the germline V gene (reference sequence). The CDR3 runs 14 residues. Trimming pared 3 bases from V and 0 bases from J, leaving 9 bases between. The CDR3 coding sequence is TGTGCCAGCAGTTTCGGTGGGAACTCCTACGAGCAGTACTTC. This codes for CASSFGGNSYEQYF.